This T cell receptor beta chain is drawn from a study of post-analysis software for immune sequencing data. Study overall: Patients with relapsing-remitting, secondary progressive and progressive-relapsing multiple sclerosis courses were all represented. Study observations and caveats: Five or six TRBV segments, TRBV5-6, TRBV5-1 and TRBV20-1 among them, were found more frequent in patients than controls.

Many counts were recorded for this clonotype. As yet, its antigen is unknown. TCR beta cDNA libraries included unique molecular identifiers. TCRdb analysed the PCR reads with MiXCR anew, one entry per CDR3 protein. The sample lists approximately 350,000 distinct CDR3 sequences, roughly 36% occurring once. This CDR3 comprises 13 residues. The germline CDR1 and CDR2 sequences are MNHEY and SVGAGI. The V and J ends lost 2 bases and 6 bases respectively, with 9 bases between them. Specimen: blood. The source is a girl under 18 with multiple sclerosis. This chain uses TRBV6-5 with TRBJ2-3; D tentatively reads TRBD1 or TRBD2 (5 bases each). The CDR3 region is CASSYGTGDTQYF. In nucleotides, the CDR3 is TGTGCCAGCAGTTACGGGACGGGCGATACGCAGTATTTT.